The next 15 T cell receptor beta chains were all read from a single sample in a study of OX40 agonist ivuxolimab in advanced cancers. The assay was immunoSEQ multiplex PCR, and TCRdb's table has in-frame clones only and misses some. Of about 93,000 clones listed, just over 90% are singletons. The material was CD4+ or CD8+ T cells sorted from blood, obtained in a trial of the OX40 agonist ivuxolimab. These TCRs come from an adult with an advanced solid tumor such as melanoma, head and neck, liver or kidney cancer.

The V gene is TRBV6-7, the J gene TRBJ1-5; 10 nucleotides line up with TRBD1. TRBV6-7 is an open reading frame, and its role is uncertain. The V and J ends lost 1 base and 3 bases, in that order; junction bases with no gene match: 6. The CDR3 spans 17 residues. The CDR3, as DNA: TGTGCCAGCAGTTACTTACCGGGGACAGGGGACAATCAGCCCCAGCATTTT. Encoded protein: CASSYLPGTGDNQPQHF.

This chain links TRBV9 with TRBJ2-5; D might be TRBD1 (5 bases). Trimming left V 2 bases short and J 4 bases short, with 15 bases between. There are 15 residues in the CDR3. CDR1 is SGDLS, CDR2 YYNGEE, per germline. For the CDR3, the DNA is TGTGCCAGCAGCGTTCAGGGTGGATCACCAGAGACCCAGTACTTC. Translating it yields CASSVQGGSPETQYF.

The chain joins TRBV6-5 to TRBJ2-5, with 11 positions matching TRBD1. With V trimmed by 2 bases and J by 4 bases, 6 bases remained unmatched. The CDR3 length is 16 residues. The germline V gene encodes CDR1 MNHEY and CDR2 SVGAGI. CDR3 sequence (DNA): TGTGCCAGCAGTTACCGGGACAGGGGGGGTGGAGAGACCCAGTACTTC. Protein product: CASSYRDRGGGETQYF.

This clone has just one count. The CDR3 DNA reads as TGCAGCGTTGAAGATCAGGGGGGGGCCTACGAGCAGTACTTC. Translating it yields CSVEDQGGAYEQYF. This sequence joins TRBV29-1 and TRBJ2-7; TRBD1 or TRBD2 may be the D gene (7 bases each). The germline gives CDR1 SQVTM, CDR2 ANQGSEA. The V end was cut by 0 bases, the J end by 2 bases, with 11 bases between. This CDR3 spans 14 amino acids.

The gene calls are TRBV14 and TRBJ1-6, with D maybe TRBD1 (6 bases). Germline V gene sequence: CDR1 SGHDN, CDR2 FVKESK. The CDR3 length is 15 residues. V was cut by 3 bases and J by 7 bases, with 13 bases left in between. CDR3 residues: CASSHGRTANSPLHF. The CDR3 bases are TGTGCCAGCAGCCACGGACGGACAGCAAATTCACCCCTCCACTTT.

Only a few counts were recorded for this clone. The rearrangement uses TRBV30 and TRBJ1-5; D is possibly TRBD1 (5 bases). V was cut by 5 bases and J by 9 bases, with 17 bases left in between. The CDR3 contains 13 residues. Germline V gives CDR1 GTSNPN, CDR2 SVGIG (reference sequence). The CDR3 nucleotides are TGTGCCTGGGATAGGGACGGCCAGGGGCCCCAGCATTTT. It specifies CAWDRDGQGPQHF. Based on the CDR3 plus reference TRBV30 and TRBJ1-5, the full variable domain is SQTIHQWPATLVQPVGSPLSLECTVEGTSNPNLYWYRQAAGRGLQLLFYSVGIGQISSEVPQNLSASRPQDRQFILSSKKLLLSDSGFYLCAWDRDGQGPQHFGDGTRLSIL.

The rearrangement links TRBV6-6 to TRBJ1-5; D is perhaps TRBD1 (5 bases). Germline loops: CDR1 MNHNY, CDR2 SVGAGI (reference sequence). The CDR3 is 15 amino acids. V lost 3 bases and J 6 bases, leaving 15 bases between the germline ends. The CDR3 bases are TGTGCCAGCAGTTATCAGCCAGGGTTAGGTCAGCCCCAGCATTTT. Translating it yields CASSYQPGLGQPQHF.

V is TRBV9 and J is TRBJ1-4; 7 bases are a match to TRBD1. CDR1 SGDLS and CDR2 YYNGEE come from the germline V gene. This CDR3 spans 16 amino acids. Trimming removed 2 bases from V and 8 bases from J; junction bases left unmatched: 12. Here the CDR3 reads CASSVTQGLDGEKLFF. CDR3 nucleotide sequence: TGTGCCAGCAGCGTCACACAGGGGCTGGACGGGGAAAAACTGTTTTTT.

The chain combines TRBV11-2 with TRBJ2-3; TRBD2 is a possible D gene (5 bases). CDR1 and CDR2 from the germline V gene are SGHAT and FQNNGV. The CDR3 totals 16 residues. Trimming pared 1 base from V and 9 bases from J, leaving 20 bases between. The chain's CDR3 is CASSLGPSGSGGTQYF. For the CDR3, the DNA is TGTGCCAGCAGCTTAGGGCCCAGCGGTTCAGGCGGGACGCAGTATTTT.

V usage is TRBV5-4 and J usage is TRBJ1-3; tentatively, D is TRBD1 (6 bases). Germline CDR1 SGHNT, CDR2 YYREEE (reference sequence). V lost 4 bases to trimming and J lost 5 bases, with 19 bases between them. The CDR3 covers 16 residues. The CDR3, as DNA: TGTGCCAGCAGCGGGGAGGTAAAGGGGGACAGAAACACCATATATTTT. This codes for CASSGEVKGDRNTIYF.

The J gene is TRBJ1-3, the V gene TRBV27; the D is unclear. There are 14 residues in the CDR3. The germline V gene has CDR1 MNHEY and CDR2 SMNVEV (reference sequence). V was trimmed by 3 bases and J by 0 bases, leaving 6 bases between them. CDR3 loop: CASSLLGSGNTIYF. The DNA for the CDR3 is TGTGCCAGCAGTTTGTTAGGCTCTGGAAACACCATATATTTT.

The CDR3 DNA reads as TGTGCCAGGCCCCCCGGCAAGCAAGAGACCCAGTACTTC. Its translation is CARPPGKQETQYF. The chain carries TRBV19 and TRBJ2-5; the D is unclear. Looked up from germline, CDR1 is LNHDA and CDR2 is SQIVND (reference sequence). Trimming removed 9 bases from V and 2 bases from J, with 13 bases in between. CDR3 length: 13 residues.

The chain uses TRBV6-1 and TRBJ2-7, with 7 bases aligning to TRBD2. V was clipped by 11 bases and J by 4 bases; unmatched bases: 2. CDR3 length: 10 residues. Germline assignment: CDR1 MNHNS and CDR2 SASEGT. The CDR3 nucleotides read TGTGCCTCGGGGGGATACGAGCAGTACTTC. Its translation is CASGGYEQYF.

V gene TRBV6-1 combines with J gene TRBJ2-7; D not certain. Germline assignment: CDR1 MNHNS and CDR2 SASEGT. Trimming pared 8 bases from V and 5 bases from J, leaving 19 bases between. This CDR3 spans 14 amino acids. The CDR3 sequence is CASVAGSGADEQYF. CDR3 DNA: TGTGCCAGCGTGGCTGGTTCGGGCGCGGACGAGCAGTACTTC.

CDR3: CASSSGADTQYF. CDR3 DNA: TGTGCCAGCAGTAGCGGGGCTGATACGCAGTATTTT. The rearrangement uses TRBV6-1 and TRBJ2-3, with 7 bases identical to TRBD2. The CDR3 is 12 amino acids. V shed 5 bases and J 6 bases; nucleotides not matched to a gene: 2. Germline V CDR1 and CDR2: MNHNS, SASEGT.